Reported below is one T cell receptor (beta chain). Time point denoted: pre-treatment baseline. This record comes from a study of blood T cell dynamics during melanoma immunotherapy. Germline V lookup: CDR1 LNHDA, CDR2 SQIVND (reference sequence). V gave up 0 bases and J gave up 7 bases, with 10 bases separating them. The length of the CDR3 is 15 residues. Only in-frame clones appear in the TCRdb table, and some are missing; sequencing was by immunoSEQ multiplex PCR. The sample holds about 10,000 clones; around 91% are singletons and the top ten take 7.4%. The sample was blood, taken from a patient treated with checkpoint blockade. The V call is TRBV19, the J call TRBJ1-6; no clear D. This clonotype was sampled from a human donor with melanoma. The CDR3 DNA is TGTGCCAGTAGTATAGATGTGGGTCGAAATTCACCCCTCCACTTT. Translating gives CASSIDVGRNSPLHF. The variable domain in full, with the rest retrieved from reference TRBV19 and TRBJ1-6, is DGGITQSPKYLFRKEGQNVTLSCEQNLNHDAMYWYRQDPGQGLRLIYYSQIVNDFQKGDIAEGYSVSREKKESFPLTVTSAQKNPTAFYLCASSIDVGRNSPLHFGNGTRLTVT.